A single sample gave rise to the 8 T cell receptor beta chains below, sequenced in a study of shared clonotypes between healthy human individuals. Assay used: immunoSEQ multiplex PCR; TCRdb lists only in-frame clones, some missing. This sample carries fewer than 400,000 clones, around 67% of them seen once, and the ten largest clones take around 10%. Sequencing input: memory CD4+ T cells sorted from blood. The subset here: CD45RA-negative fraction. The receptors come from a man aged 25 to 40 in good health.

J is TRBJ1-2 and V is TRBV4-3, with 12 bases lining up with TRBD1. Germline values: CDR1 LGHNA, CDR2 YSLEER. Unmatched junction bases numbered 9, after V lost 0 bases and J lost 7 bases. The CDR3 covers 17 residues. CDR3 amino acids: CASSQEIGTGGGSGYTF. The CDR3 nucleotides read TGCGCCAGCAGCCAAGAGATAGGGACAGGGGGCGGGAGTGGCTACACCTTC.

The CDR3 loop is CASSFYRDSLLTDTQYF. The CDR3 coding sequence is TGTGCCAGCAGTTTTTACCGGGACAGCCTCCTCACAGATACGCAGTATTTT. The V and J genes are TRBV27 and TRBJ2-3; 7 bases line up with TRBD1. Germline CDR1 is MNHEY and CDR2 is SMNVEV (reference sequence). This CDR3 contains 17 residues. The trim removed 3 bases at V and 2 bases at J, leaving 11 bases unmatched.

Comments on this clone: Just one base apart from a much larger clone, this may be a read error. The chain combines TRBV11-2 with TRBJ2-1; D might be TRBD1 (6 bases). The CDR3 covers 13 residues. V was trimmed by 3 bases and J by 5 bases, leaving 8 bases between them. Germline CDR1 is SGHAT and CDR2 is FQNNGV. This CDR3 reads CASSFGQNNEQFF. The CDR3 region has the DNA TGTGCCAGCAGCTTTGGACAGAACAATGAGCAGTTCTTC.

The chain links TRBV7-9 to TRBJ2-1; 8 bases map to TRBD2. This CDR3 has 16 amino acids. CDR1 is SEHNR, CDR2 FQNEAQ, per germline (reference sequence). J gave up 4 bases and V 4 bases, and 9 bases lay outside the gene matches. The chain's CDR3 is CASSSLHGRAYNEQFF. The CDR3 DNA sequence: TGTGCCAGCAGCTCCCTCCACGGGAGGGCTTACAATGAGCAGTTCTTC.

The V gene is TRBV9, the J gene TRBJ2-7; 12 bases line up with TRBD1. V shed 4 bases, J shed 7 bases, and the junction held 6 bases outside the gene matches. Per the germline V gene, CDR1 is SGDLS and CDR2 is YYNGEE. The CDR3 runs 14 residues. The CDR3 spells CASSIRDRGPEQYF. The CDR3 region has the DNA TGTGCCAGCAGCATCCGGGACAGGGGGCCTGAGCAGTACTTC.

The chain recombines TRBV6-5 with TRBJ2-7; weak D call: TRBD2 (6 bases). This CDR3 has 12 residues. Trimming took off 6 bases at V and 7 bases at J, with 13 bases between the two ends. In germline, CDR1 is MNHEY, CDR2 SVGAGI. Written as DNA, the CDR3 is TGTGCCAGCAGGCGGACCGGGGGAGAGCAGTACTTC. Amino acids: CASRRTGGEQYF.

This chain's CDR3 is CASSRDTSGHYEQYF. CDR3 DNA sequence: TGTGCCAGCAGCCGAGACACGTCGGGCCACTACGAGCAGTACTTC. The rearrangement links TRBV13 to TRBJ2-7; D is undetermined. Trimming removed 5 bases at V and 3 bases at J, with 17 bases between. The CDR3 has 15 amino acids. The germline gives CDR1 PRHDT, CDR2 FYEKMQ (reference sequence).

This clone was detected only a few times. The chain has TRBV7-8 and TRBJ2-2; 7 positions agree with TRBD1. Germline V gene data show CDR1 as SGHVS and CDR2 as FQNEAQ. The ends lost 6 bases at V and 6 bases at J; junction bases unmatched: 4. This CDR3 has 13 amino acids. The CDR3 DNA sequence: TGTGCCAGCAGAAACAGGGGACCCGGGGAGCTGTTTTTT. Its protein product is CASRNRGPGELFF.